The 18 T cell receptor beta chains below were found in one sample sequenced in a study of regulatory T cells in long-lasting Graves disease. Regarding time point: newly diagnosed GD, antithyroid drugs for less than 3 months. RNA from PBMCs was the source of the TCR library. For TCR beta, libraries came from iRepertoire HTBI primers and Arm-PCR of CDR3 regions. In TCRdb, the multiplex PCR reads were re-called with MiXCR into one record per CDR3 protein. The data show about 620,000 distinct CDR3 sequences, 16% seen once. These records were also assigned to another study, of T cells in Graves' hyperthyroidism and ophthalmopathy.

The specimen comprised peripheral blood mononuclear cells (PBMCs), sampled at new diagnosis, from a patient treated with antithyroid drugs. The receptors were sampled from a woman aged 25 to 39 with Graves disease.

Of note for this clonotype: This may be a read error: a much more frequent sequence differs by one nucleotide. The J gene is TRBJ2-1, the V gene TRBV7-3; D is uncertain. The CDR3 has 11 amino acids. Germline V lookup: CDR1 SGHTA, CDR2 FQGTGA. V was clipped by 3 bases and J by 10 bases, with 7 bases between them. CDR3: CASSFPPEQFF. As DNA, the CDR3 is TGTGCCAGCAGCTTTCCACCAGAGCAGTTCTTC. Full variable domain (missing parts from reference TRBV7-3 and TRBJ2-1): GAGVSQTPSNKVTEKGKYVELRCDPISGHTALYWYRQSLGQGPEFLIYFQGTGAADDSGLPNDRFFAVRPEGSVSTLKIQRTERGDSAVYLCASSFPPEQFFGPGTRLTVL.

In this sample, this clonotype turned up many times. This chain connects TRBV7-2 to TRBJ1-5; no definite D call. Germline values: CDR1 SGHTA, CDR2 FQGNSA. The CDR3 sequence is 14 residues long. The V and J ends lost 6 bases and 5 bases respectively, with 14 bases between them. The CDR3, as DNA: TGTGCCAGCAGTTGGGGATTTGGGGATCAGCCCCAGCATTTT. Translation gives CASSWGFGDQPQHF.

This clonotype was seen more than once but under ten times. This chain's CDR3 is CASSFIGQGEAFF. DNA for the CDR3: TGTGCCAGCAGTTTCATCGGACAGGGGGAAGCTTTCTTT. This chain connects TRBV12-3 or TRBV12-4 to TRBJ1-1; 9 nucleotides line up with TRBD1. The V and J ends lost 3 bases and 8 bases, in that order; junction bases with no gene match: 4. The CDR3 contains 13 residues.

This clonotype was recorded a few times. The genes are TRBV28 and TRBJ2-6, with D possibly matching TRBD2 (6 bases). The CDR3 length is 17 residues. CDR1 is MDHEN, CDR2 SYDVKM, per germline. The germline V and J ends were trimmed by 3 bases and 0 bases, with 12 bases remaining between them. The CDR3 DNA follows: TGTGCCAGCAGTTTTGGAGGGCCTCTCTCTGGGGCCAACGTCCTGACTTTC. As protein: CASSFGGPLSGANVLTF.

The sample holds one count of this clonotype. The chain carries TRBV18 and TRBJ1-5, with a tentative D call TRBD1 (5 bases). Germline V gene lookup returns CDR1 KGHSH and CDR2 LQKENI. The CDR3 has 15 amino acids. The V and J ends lost 6 bases and 5 bases respectively, with 17 bases between them. CDR3 DNA sequence: TGTGCCAGCTCGAAAGGGGTTGAGAGGGATCAGCCCCAGCATTTT. Translation: CASSKGVERDQPQHF.

The sample holds a few counts of this clonotype. The CDR3 bases are TGCGCCAGCAGTGAAGGGCCCCCAGGGACCTACGAGCAGTACTTC. It specifies CASSEGPPGTYEQYF. V gene TRBV10-1 combines with J gene TRBJ2-7, with D tentatively TRBD1 (5 bases). The CDR3 is 15 amino acids. CDR1 WNHNN and CDR2 SYGVQD come from the germline V gene (reference sequence). Trimming stripped 3 bases from V and 2 bases from J, with 14 bases between.

A remark on this clonotype: This could be a read error, since a much larger clone is one nucleotide away. This sequence joins TRBV5-1 and TRBJ2-1; D possibly corresponds to TRBD2 (6 bases). V dropped 3 bases and J dropped 5 bases, with 9 bases sitting between them. Germline V gene data show CDR1 as SGHRS and CDR2 as YFSETQ. The CDR3 is made up of 13 amino acids. CDR3 sequence: CASSWTGDNEQFF. In DNA form, the CDR3 reads TGCGCCAGCAGCTGGACGGGGGACAATGAGCAGTTCTTC.

The gene calls are TRBV5-1 and TRBJ2-2; D remains ambiguous. The CDR3 has 14 amino acids. CDR1 and CDR2 from the germline V gene are SGHRS and YFSETQ. Trimming took off 4 bases at V and 1 base at J, with 8 bases between the two ends. The CDR3 loop is CASSPEWNTGELFF. The CDR3, as DNA: TGCGCCAGCAGCCCGGAGTGGAACACCGGGGAGCTGTTTTTT.

This clonotype has at least ten counts. The chain joins TRBV28 to TRBJ1-5; D possibly corresponds to TRBD1 (5 bases). V shed 10 bases and J shed 0 bases, with 16 bases lying between them. CDR1 and CDR2 (germline): MDHEN, SYDVKM. This CDR3 is built from 15 residues. The CDR3 nucleotides read TGTGCCATCAATAACGGGGGTGCTAGCAATCAGCCCCAGCATTTT. Translated, it gives CAINNGGASNQPQHF.

For this clonotype: One base away lies a much larger clone, so this may be a sequencing read error. This sequence joins TRBV5-1 and TRBJ2-7; either TRBD1 or TRBD2 may supply D (7 bases each). The CDR3 has 15 amino acids. Germline-derived CDR1 and CDR2 are SGHRS and YFSETQ. The chain's CDR3 is CANSFLQGGLSEQYF. CDR3 coding DNA: TGCGCCAACAGCTTTTTGCAGGGGGGGCTTAGCGAGCAGTACTTC. The whole variable domain, remainder taken from reference TRBV5-1 and TRBJ2-7, is KAGVTQTPRYLIKTRGQQVTLSCSPISGHRSVSWYQQTPGQGLQFLFEYFSETQRNKGNFPGRFSGRQFSNSRSEMNVSTLELGDSALYLCANSFLQGGLSEQYFGPGTRLTVT.

The chain links TRBV5-1 to TRBJ2-7; 7 nucleotides line up with TRBD1. This CDR3 is 17 amino acids long. Unmatched junction bases numbered 11, after V lost 0 bases and J lost 2 bases. Looked up from germline, CDR1 is SGHRS and CDR2 is YFSETQ. CDR3 residues: CASSLGGWGQNPYEQYF. The CDR3 DNA follows: TGCGCCAGCAGCTTGGGTGGATGGGGACAGAATCCCTACGAGCAGTACTTC.

There are many counts of this clonotype. The V call is TRBV27, the J call TRBJ2-1; 9 nucleotides align to TRBD2. The CDR3 consists of 15 residues. CDR1 is MNHEY, CDR2 SMNVEV, per germline (reference sequence). J lost 4 bases, V lost 8 bases, and 9 bases had no gene match. CDR3 nucleotide sequence: TGTGCCAGCGCCTTAGCGGGAGCCCAGTACAATGAGCAGTTCTTC. It yields the protein CASALAGAQYNEQFF.

This clonotype was seen repeatedly, ten times or more. This sequence joins TRBV5-1 and TRBJ2-1; 11 bases agree with TRBD2. Germline values: CDR1 SGHRS, CDR2 YFSETQ. The junction had 13 bases not matched to a gene; V was cut back by 2 bases and J by 9 bases. The CDR3 contains 17 residues. This chain's CDR3 is CASSFKRLAGGLAEQFF. The CDR3 coding sequence is TGCGCCAGCAGCTTCAAGCGTCTAGCGGGAGGACTTGCTGAGCAGTTCTTC.

Worth noting for this clonotype: This could be a read error, since a much larger clone is one nucleotide away. This chain joins TRBV7-6 and TRBJ1-1; D gene ambiguous. CDR1 is SGHVS and CDR2 is FNYEAQ in the germline V gene. This CDR3 comprises 14 residues. CDR3 DNA sequence: TGTGCCAGCAGCCGAAACACAGTGAAGACTGAAGCTTTCTTT. Translated, it gives CASSRNTVKTEAFF.

This clonotype was seen a few times. The chain joins TRBV6-1 to TRBJ2-3, with TRBD2 matching over 12 bases. V shed 7 bases and J 6 bases; nucleotides not matched to a gene: 11. Germline assignment: CDR1 MNHNS and CDR2 SASEGT. The CDR3 runs to 16 residues. CDR3 nucleotides: TGTGCCAGCAAAGAACGGGGACTAGCGGGTGTGGATACGCAGTATTTT. It is translated as CASKERGLAGVDTQYF.

This clonotype was picked up one time. A much larger clone is a single base away; this may be a read error. CDR3 amino acids: CASSQQPGSYEQFF. The CDR3 nucleotides read TGTGCCAGCAGCCAACAACCGGGGTCCTACGAGCAGTTCTTC. This chain uses TRBV3-1 with TRBJ2-1; D might be TRBD2 (5 bases). Trimming removed 2 bases from V and 10 bases from J, with 15 bases in between. The CDR3 runs 14 residues. Germline lookup yields CDR1 LGHDT and CDR2 YNNKEL (reference sequence).

This clonotype was seen many times. V and J are TRBV30 and TRBJ2-1; TRBD2 agrees at 14 bases. CDR1 is GTSNPN, CDR2 SVGIG, per germline (reference sequence). V lost 8 bases, J lost 7 bases, and 4 bases stayed unmatched. This CDR3 comprises 13 residues. The CDR3 spells CALGTSGRNEQFF. The DNA for the CDR3 is TGTGCCCTAGGGACTAGCGGGAGAAATGAGCAGTTCTTC.

Concerning this clonotype: This may be a read error: a much more frequent sequence differs by one nucleotide. The CDR3 ends on some other residue instead of the conserved phenylalanine or tryptophan, so this is likely a read error. The rearrangement joins TRBV29-1 to TRBJ2-7, with TRBD1 matching over 7 bases. J was trimmed by 6 bases and V by 0 bases; bases with no gene match: 8. The CDR3 consists of 14 residues. Germline V gene data show CDR1 as SQVTM and CDR2 as ANQGSEA. The CDR3 loop reads CSVEDRDRGSEQYL. The CDR3 DNA is TGCAGCGTTGAAGATCGGGACAGAGGGAGCGAGCAGTACCTC.